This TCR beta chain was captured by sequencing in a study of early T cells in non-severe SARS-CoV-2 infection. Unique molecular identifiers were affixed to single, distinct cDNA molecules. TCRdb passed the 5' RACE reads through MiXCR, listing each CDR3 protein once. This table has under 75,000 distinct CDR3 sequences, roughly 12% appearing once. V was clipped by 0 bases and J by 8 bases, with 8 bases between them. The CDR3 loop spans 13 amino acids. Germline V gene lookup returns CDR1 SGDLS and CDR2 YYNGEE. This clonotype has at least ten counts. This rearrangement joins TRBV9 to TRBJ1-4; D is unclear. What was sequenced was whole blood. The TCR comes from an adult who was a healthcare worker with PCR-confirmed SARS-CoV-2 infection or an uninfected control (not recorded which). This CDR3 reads CASSVDSREKLFF. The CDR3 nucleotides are TGTGCCAGCAGCGTAGATAGCCGCGAAAAACTGTTTTTT.